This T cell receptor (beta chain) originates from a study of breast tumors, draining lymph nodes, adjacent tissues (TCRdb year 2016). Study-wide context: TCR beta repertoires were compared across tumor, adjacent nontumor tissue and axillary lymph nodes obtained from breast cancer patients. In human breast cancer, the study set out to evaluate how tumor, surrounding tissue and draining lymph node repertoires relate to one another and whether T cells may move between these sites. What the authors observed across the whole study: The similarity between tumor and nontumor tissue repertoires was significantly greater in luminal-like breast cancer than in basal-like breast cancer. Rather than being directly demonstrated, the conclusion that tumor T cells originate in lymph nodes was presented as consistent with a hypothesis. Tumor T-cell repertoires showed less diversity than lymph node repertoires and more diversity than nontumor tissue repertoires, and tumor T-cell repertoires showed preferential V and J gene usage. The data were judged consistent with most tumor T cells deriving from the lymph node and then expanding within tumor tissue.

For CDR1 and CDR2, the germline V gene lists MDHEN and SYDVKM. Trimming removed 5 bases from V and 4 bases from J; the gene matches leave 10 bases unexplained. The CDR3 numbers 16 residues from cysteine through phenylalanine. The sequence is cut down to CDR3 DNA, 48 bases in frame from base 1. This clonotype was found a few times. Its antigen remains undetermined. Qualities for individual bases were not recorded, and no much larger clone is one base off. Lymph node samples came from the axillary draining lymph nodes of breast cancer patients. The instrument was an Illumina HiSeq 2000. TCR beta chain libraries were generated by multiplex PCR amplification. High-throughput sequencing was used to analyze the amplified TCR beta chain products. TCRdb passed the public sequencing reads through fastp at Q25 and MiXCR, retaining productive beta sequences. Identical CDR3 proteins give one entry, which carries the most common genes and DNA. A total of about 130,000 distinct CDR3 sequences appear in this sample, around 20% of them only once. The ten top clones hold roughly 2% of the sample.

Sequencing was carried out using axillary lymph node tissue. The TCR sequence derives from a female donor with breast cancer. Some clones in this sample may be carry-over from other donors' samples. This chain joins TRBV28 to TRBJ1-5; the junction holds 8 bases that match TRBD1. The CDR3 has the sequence CASSPTGQGANQPQHF. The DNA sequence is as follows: TGTGCCAGCAGTCCTACAGGACAGGGAGCAAATCAGCCCCAGCATTTT.